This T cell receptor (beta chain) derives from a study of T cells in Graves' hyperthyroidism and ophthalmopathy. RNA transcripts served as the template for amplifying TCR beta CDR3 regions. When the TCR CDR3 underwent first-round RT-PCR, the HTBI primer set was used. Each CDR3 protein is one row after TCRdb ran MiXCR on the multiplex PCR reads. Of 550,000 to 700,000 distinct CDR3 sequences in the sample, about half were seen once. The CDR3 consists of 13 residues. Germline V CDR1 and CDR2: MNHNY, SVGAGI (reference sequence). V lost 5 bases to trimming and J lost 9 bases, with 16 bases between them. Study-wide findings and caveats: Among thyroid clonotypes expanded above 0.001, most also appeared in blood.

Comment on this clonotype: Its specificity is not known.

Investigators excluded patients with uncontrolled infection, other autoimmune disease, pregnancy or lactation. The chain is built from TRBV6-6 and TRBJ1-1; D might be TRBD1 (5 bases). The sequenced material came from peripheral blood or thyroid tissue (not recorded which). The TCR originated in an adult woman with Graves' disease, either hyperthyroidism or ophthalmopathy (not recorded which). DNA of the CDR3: TGTGCCAGCAGTCAAGCCGGGGGGTCACAAGCTTTCTTT. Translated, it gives CASSQAGGSQAFF.